This record looks at one T cell receptor (beta chain) sequence and its context. Its antigen target is currently unknown. The record has no base qualities; no much larger clone is one base away. This entry belongs to a study of Ad26.COV2.S vaccination and SARS-CoV-2 variants (dated by TCRdb to the early 2020s). In terms of the full investigation: Vaccine-arm donors came from COV1001, a multicentre, randomized, double-blind, placebo-controlled phase I-IIa trial of Ad26.COV2.S in healthy adults. Dosing of Ad26.COV2.S was intramuscular, at either 5x10^10 or 1x10^11 viral particles, delivered as one shot or as two shots spaced 56 days apart. TCRbeta repertoire sequencing served as the tool for gauging how specific and how broad the SARS-CoV-2-reactive T cell receptors were following Ad26.COV2.S vaccination. The TCR-sequenced set comprised approximately 32 samples: around 20 Ad26.COV2.S vaccine recipients, 5 placebo recipients and 8 SARS-CoV-2 convalescent individuals. Trial participants were randomized into five groups of five: low-dose or high-dose Ad26.COV2.S given once or twice, or placebo on both occasions. Investigators did not know the trial group allocation while performing experiments and assessing outcomes. The investigation overall reported the following: The authors noted that the TCR breadth and depth analyses may have underestimated total T cell responses. Higher spike-specific TCR breadth was observed in Ad26.COV2.S recipients than in placebo recipients (P = 0.0014). Non-spike TCR breadth was comparable between vaccine and placebo recipients, consistent with the vaccine containing only spike. The study was not powered for comparison of responses between vaccine doses or regimens. Substantial breadth of spike-specific CD8+ and CD4+ T cell responses was reported after vaccination.

The germline V gene (reference sequence) provides CDR1 GTSNPN and CDR2 SVGIG. CDR3 length: 12 amino acids, cysteine to phenylalanine. Just the 36-base CDR3 DNA is kept, in frame starting at base 1. After removal of 5 bases from V and 4 bases from J, the junction retains 3 bases not matched to a gene. This sample's treatment or condition label indicates: over 15 received Ad26.COV2.S at low or high dose, single or two shots; 5 received placebo; per-sample allocation not given. Repertoires of vaccine and placebo recipients were sequenced from samples taken on day 63 after the first injection. Cohort 1b enrolled some 25 adults aged 18-55 years at a single site in Boston, USA, between 29 July and 7 August 2020. Ad26.COV2.S consisted of a replication-incompetent adenovirus type 26 vector by which a prefusion-stabilized SARS-CoV-2 spike protein from the original Wuhan strain was expressed. The immunoSEQ Assay was the method used to sequence TCRbeta CDR3 regions. After extraction, genomic DNA underwent amplification by bias-controlled multiplex PCR, followed by high-throughput sequencing. The authors' analysis ran thus. Collapsing and filtering of sequences were performed to quantify the absolute abundance of each unique TCRbeta CDR3 region. T cell fraction was estimated by normalization of TCRbeta template counts to usable DNA, with usable DNA being measured through amplification of reference genes present in all nucleated cells. Repertoire TCRs were annotated as SARS-CoV-2-specific when V gene, CDR3 amino acid sequence and J gene were exactly matched to a known reactive TCR set. The reference SARS-CoV-2 TCR set was obtained from MIRA and was filtered for enrichment in COVID-19-positive ImmuneCODE repertoires, whereby public or cross-reactive TCRs were removed. Drawing on the MIRA antigens, annotated TCRs were analysed further at the level of specific ORF or position within ORF. Breadth was defined as the number of annotated unique rearrangements divided by the total number of unique productive rearrangements, and depth was defined as the summed frequency of the annotated unique rearrangements. Two-sided Wilcoxon rank-sum tests were applied when comparing TCR breadth between groups. Sourced from immuneACCESS, this table was stored by TCRdb with only in-frame sequences that have V and J called. A share of the clones is absent; for the studies checked, an unresolved V gene accounts for under half, and the remainder has no known explanation. The D gene and trimming were derived from the DNA, and the V and J assignments and clone size from that table. This sample comprises about 400,000 clones, roughly 90% of them detected only once. Of the sample, 3.6% falls within the top ten clones.

Recombination connected TRBV30 to TRBJ2-7; 9 central bases correspond to TRBD2. Sequences were derived from peripheral blood, sampled in a trial of Ad26.COV2.S vaccine versus placebo. This clonotype was obtained from a person aged 18-60 years who received the Ad26.COV2.S COVID-19 vaccine or a placebo. Here is the DNA: TGTGCCTGGGTGCGGGGGGGGTACGAGCAGTACTTC. The translation is CAWVRGGYEQYF.